A selection of T cell receptor beta chains follows, all from one sample in a study of vaccination and CD4 T cells after COVID-19. TCRdb reprocessed the PCR reads via MiXCR and lists one record per CDR3 protein. The sample lists 20,000 to 25,000 distinct CDR3 sequences; less than 70% were seen once. What these receptors recognize is not known. The sequencing sample was made of CD4+ T cells from blood, cultured in vitro. Receptors were obtained from a human donor who had recovered from COVID-19. CDR3s include the opening cysteine and the closing phenylalanine or tryptophan. The order of the fields is clone size, J gene, V gene, D gene, CDR3 DNA, CDR3 protein. The D gene is left open where the match is weak. Clone size is given for some rows only: seen once, a few or many times, or a class if the clone is expanded.

clone_size: once; j_call: TRBJ1-4; v_call: TRBV7-9; d_call: TRBD1; cdr3_nt: TGTGCCAGCAGCTTAAGGGGGCGGCATGAAAAACTGTTTTTT; cdr3_aa: CASSLRGRHEKLFF
clone_size: NA; j_call: TRBJ2-7; v_call: TRBV19; d_call: NA; cdr3_nt: TGTGCCAGTACCACTCGGGGCGGGACCTACGAGCAGTACTTC; cdr3_aa: CASTTRGGTYEQYF
clone_size: few; j_call: TRBJ2-2; v_call: TRBV6-1; d_call: NA; cdr3_nt: TGTGCCAGCAGTGCGCCTAGTCGTCGCGACACCGGGGAGCTGTTTTTT; cdr3_aa: CASSAPSRRDTGELFF
clone_size: once; j_call: TRBJ2-2; v_call: TRBV27; d_call: NA; cdr3_nt: TGTGCCAGCAGTGGGGGTGTCGAGCTACACACCGGGGAGCTGTCTTTT; cdr3_aa: CASSGGVELHTGELSF
clone_size: few; j_call: TRBJ1-5; v_call: TRBV6-1; d_call: TRBD1; cdr3_nt: TGTGCCAGCAGTCGTACACAGGGGGCTGGCCAGCCCCAGCATTTT; cdr3_aa: CASSRTQGAGQPQHF
clone_size: NA; j_call: TRBJ1-2; v_call: TRBV30; d_call: NA; cdr3_nt: TGTGCCTGGAGTGTAAGCTATGGCTACACCTTC; cdr3_aa: CAWSVSYGYTF
clone_size: once; j_call: TRBJ1-5; v_call: TRBV3-1; d_call: NA; cdr3_nt: TGTGCCAGCAGCCCCCGCGGACTCTACGGGGATCAGCCCCAGCATTTT; cdr3_aa: CASSPRGLYGDQPQHF
clone_size: NA; j_call: TRBJ1-4; v_call: TRBV20-1; d_call: NA; cdr3_nt: TGCAGTGCTAGAGATAGAAGGGTTCCTTCTGAAAAACTGTTTTTT; cdr3_aa: CSARDRRVPSEKLFF
clone_size: NA; j_call: TRBJ1-2; v_call: TRBV24-1; d_call: NA; cdr3_nt: TGTGCCACCAGTGGTAACTATGGCTACACCTTC; cdr3_aa: CATSGNYGYTF
clone_size: NA; j_call: TRBJ2-7; v_call: TRBV2; d_call: TRBD1; cdr3_nt: TGTGTCAGCAGTGAAGTTGGGACAGCCTCCTTC; cdr3_aa: CVSSEVGTASF
clone_size: NA; j_call: TRBJ2-7; v_call: TRBV28; d_call: NA; cdr3_nt: TGTGCCAGCGAAAGGACAGGGCGGGGGTACGAGCAGTACTTC; cdr3_aa: CASERTGRGYEQYF
clone_size: NA; j_call: TRBJ1-1; v_call: TRBV5-1; d_call: NA; cdr3_nt: TGCGCCAGCAGGGCTACGGAAGGAAATGAAGCTTTCTTT; cdr3_aa: CASRATEGNEAFF
clone_size: NA; j_call: TRBJ2-3; v_call: TRBV2; d_call: TRBD2; cdr3_nt: TGTGCCAGCAGTCGAGCGGGAGGTGGGGATACGCAGTATTTT; cdr3_aa: CASSRAGGGDTQYF
clone_size: once; j_call: TRBJ2-3; v_call: TRBV20-1; d_call: TRBD1; cdr3_nt: TGCAGTGCGAGACCGGGACAGGGGATAGATACGCAGTATTTT; cdr3_aa: CSARPGQGIDTQYF
clone_size: NA; j_call: TRBJ1-1; v_call: TRBV11-3; d_call: NA; cdr3_nt: TGTGCCAGCAGCTCCTCCAGAGCTTACACTGAAGCTTTCTTT; cdr3_aa: CASSSSRAYTEAFF
clone_size: few; j_call: TRBJ2-3; v_call: TRBV21-1; d_call: NA; cdr3_nt: TGTGCCAGCAGCTCCGACTACCCGGTTGGGGAAACGCAGTATTTT; cdr3_aa: CASSSDYPVGETQYF
clone_size: NA; j_call: TRBJ1-5; v_call: TRBV6-1; d_call: NA; cdr3_nt: TGTGCCAGCAGTGACTCCGGCCGGGCGGTTCGGCATTTT; cdr3_aa: CASSDSGRAVRHF
clone_size: NA; j_call: TRBJ2-7; v_call: TRBV19; d_call: NA; cdr3_nt: TGTGCCAGTAGTAGCCCCCGCTCCCCTTACGAGCAGTACTTC; cdr3_aa: CASSSPRSPYEQYF
clone_size: NA; j_call: TRBJ1-5; v_call: TRBV7-6; d_call: NA; cdr3_nt: TGTGCCAGCAGCCCCCAGGAAGGTTCCGCTCAGCCCCAGCATTTT; cdr3_aa: CASSPQEGSAQPQHF
clone_size: NA; j_call: TRBJ1-2; v_call: TRBV7-2; d_call: NA; cdr3_nt: TGTGCCAGCAGCTTATATAACCAGGGGACCGGCTACACCTTC; cdr3_aa: CASSLYNQGTGYTF
clone_size: NA; j_call: TRBJ1-5; v_call: TRBV25-1; d_call: TRBD1; cdr3_nt: TGTGCCAGCAGTGAAGGGACAGGGGTCAATCAGCCCCAGCATTTT; cdr3_aa: CASSEGTGVNQPQHF
clone_size: NA; j_call: TRBJ2-3; v_call: TRBV12-3/TRBV12-4; d_call: TRBD2; cdr3_nt: TGTGCCAGCAAAGCTAGCGGGAGTGGCACAGATACGCAGTATTTT; cdr3_aa: CASKASGSGTDTQYF
clone_size: NA; j_call: TRBJ1-2; v_call: TRBV6-5; d_call: TRBD1; cdr3_nt: TGTGCCAGCAGTTACTCGGACAGGGGGCGGGGGGGCTACACCTTC; cdr3_aa: CASSYSDRGRGGYTF
clone_size: once; j_call: TRBJ1-1; v_call: TRBV2; d_call: NA; cdr3_nt: TGTGCCAGCATTCGGGACACCCTGAACACTGAAGCTTCCTTT; cdr3_aa: CASIRDTLNTEASF
clone_size: NA; j_call: TRBJ1-1; v_call: TRBV7-9; d_call: TRBD1; cdr3_nt: TGTGCCAGCAGCTTAGGAGGGGACAGTTACACTGAAGCTTTCTTT; cdr3_aa: CASSLGGDSYTEAFF
clone_size: NA; j_call: TRBJ2-5; v_call: TRBV5-1; d_call: TRBD2; cdr3_nt: TGCGCCAGCACCCGGACTAGTGGGGAGACCCAGTACTTC; cdr3_aa: CASTRTSGETQYF
clone_size: NA; j_call: TRBJ2-3; v_call: TRBV19; d_call: NA; cdr3_nt: TGTGCCAGTAGTCCGGGGGGACAGGCAATCACAGATACGCAGTATTTT; cdr3_aa: CASSPGGQAITDTQYF
clone_size: NA; j_call: TRBJ2-5; v_call: TRBV7-3; d_call: TRBD1; cdr3_nt: TGTGCCAGCAGCCGGGACAGGGAAGAGACCCAGTACTTC; cdr3_aa: CASSRDREETQYF
clone_size: few; j_call: TRBJ2-2; v_call: TRBV7-3; d_call: NA; cdr3_nt: TGTGCCAGCAGCTTAGTAAGCCTTGGGGGGAGGACAACCGGGGAGCTGTTTTTT; cdr3_aa: CASSLVSLGGRTTGELFF
clone_size: NA; j_call: TRBJ2-5; v_call: TRBV6-2/TRBV6-3; d_call: TRBD1; cdr3_nt: TGTGCCAGCAGTAGAAACAGGGGAATGGAGACCCAGTACTTC; cdr3_aa: CASSRNRGMETQYF
clone_size: few; j_call: TRBJ1-5; v_call: TRBV21-1; d_call: NA; cdr3_nt: TGTGCCAGCAGTCCCACGGGGGGTTTGGGGTCCATCGATCAGCCCCAGCATTTT; cdr3_aa: CASSPTGGLGSIDQPQHF
clone_size: few; j_call: TRBJ2-3; v_call: TRBV27; d_call: TRBD2; cdr3_nt: TGTGCCAGCAGTTCGACTAGCTCGACGGGCACAGATACGCAGTATTTT; cdr3_aa: CASSSTSSTGTDTQYF
clone_size: NA; j_call: TRBJ2-7; v_call: TRBV11-3; d_call: NA; cdr3_nt: TGTGCCAGCAGTTGGACCGGGGAAACCGAGCAGTACTTC; cdr3_aa: CASSWTGETEQYF
clone_size: NA; j_call: TRBJ2-3; v_call: TRBV6-2/TRBV6-3; d_call: NA; cdr3_nt: TGTGCCAGCAGTTACCTACAGGGCACAGATACGCAGTATTTT; cdr3_aa: CASSYLQGTDTQYF
clone_size: NA; j_call: TRBJ1-1; v_call: TRBV7-2; d_call: NA; cdr3_nt: TGTGCCAGCAGCTTAGTGTTTACTGAAGCTTTCTTT; cdr3_aa: CASSLVFTEAFF
clone_size: NA; j_call: TRBJ2-2; v_call: TRBV20-1; d_call: NA; cdr3_nt: TGCAGTGCTAGTCAATCCGGGACTGTAAACACCGGGGAGCTGTTTTTT; cdr3_aa: CSASQSGTVNTGELFF
clone_size: once; j_call: TRBJ1-1; v_call: TRBV4-3; d_call: NA; cdr3_nt: TGCGCCAGCAGCCTTTCGGCCTTGAGCACTGAAGCTTTCTTT; cdr3_aa: CASSLSALSTEAFF
clone_size: NA; j_call: TRBJ2-7; v_call: TRBV2; d_call: TRBD2; cdr3_nt: TGTGTCAGCAGTGAAGCAGCTAGCGGGCTATCCTACGAGCAGTACTTC; cdr3_aa: CVSSEAASGLSYEQYF
clone_size: few; j_call: TRBJ2-2; v_call: TRBV19; d_call: NA; cdr3_nt: TGTGCCAGTAGTAGCCTAGCGCGCACCGGGGAGCTGTTTTTT; cdr3_aa: CASSSLARTGELFF
clone_size: NA; j_call: TRBJ2-4; v_call: TRBV27; d_call: TRBD2; cdr3_nt: TGTGCCAGCAGTTTAACGTACGGACTAGCGGGGGAAAACATTCAGTACTTC; cdr3_aa: CASSLTYGLAGENIQYF
clone_size: few; j_call: TRBJ2-5; v_call: TRBV11-2; d_call: NA; cdr3_nt: TGTGCCAGCAGCTTACAGGGATGGGAGACCCAGTACTTC; cdr3_aa: CASSLQGWETQYF
clone_size: NA; j_call: TRBJ2-5; v_call: TRBV6-7; d_call: NA; cdr3_nt: TGTGCCAGCAGTTACCACAGATGTTTCGAGACCCAGTACTTC; cdr3_aa: CASSYHRCFETQYF
clone_size: NA; j_call: TRBJ2-6; v_call: TRBV19; d_call: NA; cdr3_nt: TGTGCCAGTAGTATGCAGTCTGGGGCCAACGTCCTGACTTTC; cdr3_aa: CASSMQSGANVLTF
clone_size: NA; j_call: TRBJ2-3; v_call: TRBV5-6; d_call: NA; cdr3_nt: TGTGCCAGCAGCTCCGGGACACTCTACACAGATACGCAGTATTTT; cdr3_aa: CASSSGTLYTDTQYF
clone_size: NA; j_call: TRBJ1-3; v_call: TRBV30; d_call: NA; cdr3_nt: TGTGCCTGGAGTGCGGGACTCTCTGGAAACACCATATATTTT; cdr3_aa: CAWSAGLSGNTIYF
clone_size: few; j_call: TRBJ1-5; v_call: TRBV6-2/TRBV6-3; d_call: NA; cdr3_nt: TGTGCCAGCAGTCCCACATGGGGAGGGGCAAATCAGCCCCAGCATTTT; cdr3_aa: CASSPTWGGANQPQHF
clone_size: once; j_call: TRBJ1-1; v_call: TRBV12-3/TRBV12-4; d_call: NA; cdr3_nt: TGTGCCAGCAGTTCTCTCGGCCGGGGGAACACTGAAGCTTTCTTT; cdr3_aa: CASSSLGRGNTEAFF
clone_size: NA; j_call: TRBJ2-5; v_call: TRBV28; d_call: TRBD2; cdr3_nt: TGTGCCAGCCAAACGGGAGGGCCGGAAGAGACCCAGTACTTC; cdr3_aa: CASQTGGPEETQYF
clone_size: few; j_call: TRBJ1-1; v_call: TRBV5-5; d_call: NA; cdr3_nt: TGTGCCAGCAGCTTGGTCGGGGGAATGAGGAACACTGAAGCTTTCTTT; cdr3_aa: CASSLVGGMRNTEAFF
clone_size: NA; j_call: TRBJ2-1; v_call: TRBV5-1; d_call: NA; cdr3_nt: TGCGCCAGCACCATTCAGAATGAGCAGTTCTTC; cdr3_aa: CASTIQNEQFF
clone_size: few; j_call: TRBJ1-3; v_call: TRBV21-1; d_call: NA; cdr3_nt: TGTGCCAGCAGCAAAGAGACAGGGGCAGGAAACACCATATATTTT; cdr3_aa: CASSKETGAGNTIYF
clone_size: NA; j_call: TRBJ1-6; v_call: TRBV7-3; d_call: TRBD1; cdr3_nt: TGTGCCAGCAGCCAGACAGGGGTTAGCTCACCCCTCCACTTT; cdr3_aa: CASSQTGVSSPLHF
clone_size: NA; j_call: TRBJ2-7; v_call: TRBV19; d_call: NA; cdr3_nt: TGTGCCAGTAGTACGCAGGACAGTCCCTCCTACGAGCAGTACTTC; cdr3_aa: CASSTQDSPSYEQYF
clone_size: NA; j_call: TRBJ1-4; v_call: TRBV6-5; d_call: NA; cdr3_nt: TGTGCCAGCAGTTACTCCCGACCTAATGAAAAACTGTTTTTT; cdr3_aa: CASSYSRPNEKLFF